Below, one T cell receptor (beta chain) is given with its context. Its antigen is unknown. This sample is drawn from a study of T cell responses to AZD1222 COVID-19 vaccine. Whole-study findings and limits: Increases in Spike-specific TCR breadth and depth were seen after two AZD1222 doses.

This CDR3 region has 13 residues. Assay used: immunoSEQ multiplex PCR; TCRdb lists only in-frame clones, some missing. There are 140,000 to 150,000 clones in the sample; 75% to 90% occur only once, and about 4% lies in the top ten. The chain is built from TRBV21-1 and TRBJ2-7; no check of the table's D call, TRBD1, against the DNA was made. TRBV21-1 counts as a pseudogene. The TCR originated in an adult in good health. Source: peripheral blood, taken on day 0 of MenACWY control vaccination. This CDR3 is CASGPRENSEQYF. DNA for the CDR3: TGTGCCAGCGGACCCAGGGAAAACTCCGAGCAGTACTTC.